The entry below gives a single T cell receptor (beta chain) sequence along with its context. Profiling relied on immunoSEQ multiplex PCR, and the TCRdb table lists in-frame clones only, not all of them. The top ten clones hold 2.5% to 3% of a sample with roughly 500,000 clones, 75% to 90% of them seen once. This entry is derived from a study of Ad26.COV2.S vaccination and SARS-CoV-2 variants. As for the study in general: Recipients of Ad26.COV2.S got it intramuscularly, once or twice 56 days apart.

Germline values: CDR1 LGHNA, CDR2 YSLEER. CDR3 size: 16 residues. The V and J ends lost 4 bases and 3 bases respectively, with 19 bases between them. The sample's treatment: over 15 received Ad26.COV2.S at low or high dose, single or two shots; roughly 5 received placebo; per-sample allocation not given. All samples were drawn on day 63, counting from the first vaccine or placebo injection. The receptor's source is a person aged 18 to 65 who received the Ad26.COV2.S COVID-19 vaccine or a placebo. This rearrangement joins TRBV4-3 to TRBJ2-7; tentatively, D is TRBD1 or TRBD2 (6 bases each). The sequences come from peripheral blood, collected in a trial of Ad26.COV2.S vaccine versus placebo. The CDR3 sequence: CASSRLLGGPDYEQYF. CDR3 nucleotides: TGCGCCAGCAGCCGCCTGTTAGGGGGGCCAGACTACGAGCAGTACTTC.